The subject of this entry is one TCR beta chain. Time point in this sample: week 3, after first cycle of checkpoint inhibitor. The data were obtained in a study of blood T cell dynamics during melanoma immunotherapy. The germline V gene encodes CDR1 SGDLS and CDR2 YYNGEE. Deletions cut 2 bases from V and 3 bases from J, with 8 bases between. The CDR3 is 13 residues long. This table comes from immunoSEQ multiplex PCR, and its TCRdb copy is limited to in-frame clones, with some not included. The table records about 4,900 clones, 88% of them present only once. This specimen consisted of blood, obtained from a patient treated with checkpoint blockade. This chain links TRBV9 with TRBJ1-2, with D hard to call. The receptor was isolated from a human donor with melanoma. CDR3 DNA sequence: TGTGCCAGCAGCGTCGGTGGGGACTATGGCTACACCTTC. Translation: CASSVGGDYGYTF.